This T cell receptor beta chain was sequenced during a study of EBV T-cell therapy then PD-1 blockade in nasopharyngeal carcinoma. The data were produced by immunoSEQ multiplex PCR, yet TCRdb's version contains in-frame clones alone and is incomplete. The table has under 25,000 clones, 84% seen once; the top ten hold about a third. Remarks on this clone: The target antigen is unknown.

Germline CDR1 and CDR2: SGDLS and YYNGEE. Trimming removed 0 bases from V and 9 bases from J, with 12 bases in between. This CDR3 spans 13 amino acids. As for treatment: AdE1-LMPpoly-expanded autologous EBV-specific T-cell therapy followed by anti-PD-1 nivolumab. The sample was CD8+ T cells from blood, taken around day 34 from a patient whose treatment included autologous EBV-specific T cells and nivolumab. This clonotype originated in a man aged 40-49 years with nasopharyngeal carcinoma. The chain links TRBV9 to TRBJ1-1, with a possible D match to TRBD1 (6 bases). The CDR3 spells CASSVGTGGQAFF. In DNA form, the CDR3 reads TGTGCCAGCAGCGTAGGAACTGGGGGGCAAGCTTTCTTT.